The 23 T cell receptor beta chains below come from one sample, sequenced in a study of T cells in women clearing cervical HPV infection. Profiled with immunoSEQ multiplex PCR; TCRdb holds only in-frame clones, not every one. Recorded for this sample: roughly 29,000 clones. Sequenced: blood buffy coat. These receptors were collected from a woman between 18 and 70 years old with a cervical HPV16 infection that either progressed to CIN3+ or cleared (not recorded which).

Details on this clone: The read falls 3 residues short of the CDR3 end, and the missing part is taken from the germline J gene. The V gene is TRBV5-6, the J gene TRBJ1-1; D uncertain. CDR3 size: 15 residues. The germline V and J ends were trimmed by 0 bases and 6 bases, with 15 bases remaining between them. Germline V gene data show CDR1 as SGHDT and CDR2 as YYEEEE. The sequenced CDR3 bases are TGTGCCAGCAGCTTGGTCGGGGTTTCGATCTCTGAA. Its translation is CASSLVGVSISE. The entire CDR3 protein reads CASSLVGVSISEAFF.

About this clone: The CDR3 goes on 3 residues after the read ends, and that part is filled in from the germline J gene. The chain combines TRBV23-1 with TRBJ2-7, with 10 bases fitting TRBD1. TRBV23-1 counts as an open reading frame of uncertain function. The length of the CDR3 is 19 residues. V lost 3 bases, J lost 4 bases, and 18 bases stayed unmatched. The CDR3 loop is CASSQPQNHVRTGGYEQYF. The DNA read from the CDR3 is TGCGCCAGCAGTCAGCCTCAAAACCACGTCCGGACAGGGGGATACGAG.

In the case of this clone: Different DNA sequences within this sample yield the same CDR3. CDR3 loop: CASSPRVAGERNEQFF. The part of the CDR3 DNA that was read is TGTGCCAGCTCACCACGGGTAGCGGGAGAAAGAAATGAG. The V gene is TRBV18, the J gene TRBJ2-1, with TRBD2 matching over 9 bases. With the read ending 3 residues before the CDR3 end, the germline J gene is used to fill in that end. The V gene end was trimmed by 1 base and the J gene end by 7 bases; junction bases not matched to a gene: 8. This CDR3 has 16 amino acids. CDR1 and CDR2 from the germline V gene are KGHSH and LQKENI.

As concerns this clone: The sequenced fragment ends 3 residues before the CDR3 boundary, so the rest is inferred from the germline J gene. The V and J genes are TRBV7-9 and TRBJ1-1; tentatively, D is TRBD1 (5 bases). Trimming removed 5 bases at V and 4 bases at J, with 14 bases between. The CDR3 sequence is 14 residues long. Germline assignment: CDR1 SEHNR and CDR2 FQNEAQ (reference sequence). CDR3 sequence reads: CASSPEAGGTEAFF. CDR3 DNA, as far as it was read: TGTGCCAGCAGCCCCGAAGCGGGGGGCACTGAA.

The CDR3 spells CASSHLGTKADTQYF. The sequenced part of the CDR3 DNA is TGCGCCAGCAGTCACCTAGGAACCAAGGCAGATACG. The chain joins TRBV23-1 to TRBJ2-3; D not resolved. The read ends 3 residues shy of where the CDR3 ends; the end is completed using the germline J gene. TRBV23-1 has ORF status, its function being uncertain. The V end was cut by 3 bases, the J end by 4 bases, with 14 bases between. The CDR3 length is 15 residues.

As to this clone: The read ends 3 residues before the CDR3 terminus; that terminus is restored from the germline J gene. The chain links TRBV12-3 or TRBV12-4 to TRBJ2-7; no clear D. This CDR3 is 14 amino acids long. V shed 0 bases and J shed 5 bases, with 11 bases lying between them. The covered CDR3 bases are TGTGCCAGCAGTTTAGCGGCACCGAACGACGAG. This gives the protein CASSLAAPNDE. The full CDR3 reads CASSLAAPNDEQYF.

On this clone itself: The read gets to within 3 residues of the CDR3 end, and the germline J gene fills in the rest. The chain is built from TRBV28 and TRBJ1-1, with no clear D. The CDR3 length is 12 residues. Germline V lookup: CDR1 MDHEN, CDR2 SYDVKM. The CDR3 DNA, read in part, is TGTGCCAGCAGTTTCCGGAACCGACTG. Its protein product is CASSFRNRL. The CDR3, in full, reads CASSFRNRLAFF.

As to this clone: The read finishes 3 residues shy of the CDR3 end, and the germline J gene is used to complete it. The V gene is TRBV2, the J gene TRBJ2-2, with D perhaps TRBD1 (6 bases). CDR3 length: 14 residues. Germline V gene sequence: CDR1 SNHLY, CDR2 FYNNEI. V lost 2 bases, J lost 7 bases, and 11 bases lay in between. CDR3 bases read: TGTGCCAGCAGTGAACAGGGGAGTGTCGGGGAG. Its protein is CASSEQGSVGE. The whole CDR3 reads CASSEQGSVGELFF.

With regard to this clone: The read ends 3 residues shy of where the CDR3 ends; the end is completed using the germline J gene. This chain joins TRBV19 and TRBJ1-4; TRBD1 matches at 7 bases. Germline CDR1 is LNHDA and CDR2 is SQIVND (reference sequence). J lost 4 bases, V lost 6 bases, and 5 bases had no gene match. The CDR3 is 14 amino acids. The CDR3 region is CASRSGTDNEKLFF. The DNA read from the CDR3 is TGTGCCAGTAGATCCGGGACAGATAATGAAAAA. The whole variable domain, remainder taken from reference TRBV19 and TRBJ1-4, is DGGITQSPKYLFRKEGQNVTLSCEQNLNHDAMYWYRQDPGQGLRLIYYSQIVNDFQKGDIAEGYSVSREKKESFPLTVTSAQKNPTAFYLCASRSGTDNEKLFFGSGTQLSVL.

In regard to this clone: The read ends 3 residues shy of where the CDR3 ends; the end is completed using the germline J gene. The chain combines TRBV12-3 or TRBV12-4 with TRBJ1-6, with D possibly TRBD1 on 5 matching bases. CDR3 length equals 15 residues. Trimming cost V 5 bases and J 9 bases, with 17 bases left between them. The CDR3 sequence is CASSPSGLGISPLHF. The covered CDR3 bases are TGTGCCAGCAGTCCCTCAGGGTTAGGGATTTCACCC.

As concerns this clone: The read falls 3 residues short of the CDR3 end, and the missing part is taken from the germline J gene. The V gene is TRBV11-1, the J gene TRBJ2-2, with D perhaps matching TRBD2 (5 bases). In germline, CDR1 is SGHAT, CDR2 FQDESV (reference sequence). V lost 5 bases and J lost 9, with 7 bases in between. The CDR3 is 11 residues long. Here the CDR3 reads CASSPGWELFF. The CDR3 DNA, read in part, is TGTGCCAGCAGCCCGGGGTGGGAG.

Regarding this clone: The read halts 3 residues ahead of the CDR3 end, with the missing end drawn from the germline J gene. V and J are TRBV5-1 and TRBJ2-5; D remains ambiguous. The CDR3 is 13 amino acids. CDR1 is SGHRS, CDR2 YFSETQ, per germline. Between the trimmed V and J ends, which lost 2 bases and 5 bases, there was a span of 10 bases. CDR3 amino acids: CASSFGPRETQYF. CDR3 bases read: TGCGCCAGCAGCTTTGGCCCCAGGGAGACC.

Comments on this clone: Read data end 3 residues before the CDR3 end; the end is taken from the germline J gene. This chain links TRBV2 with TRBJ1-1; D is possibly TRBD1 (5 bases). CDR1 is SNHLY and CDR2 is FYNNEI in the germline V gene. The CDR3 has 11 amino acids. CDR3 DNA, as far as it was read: TGTGCCAGCAGTAATACCGGGGGA. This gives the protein CASSNTGG. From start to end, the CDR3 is CASSNTGGAFF.

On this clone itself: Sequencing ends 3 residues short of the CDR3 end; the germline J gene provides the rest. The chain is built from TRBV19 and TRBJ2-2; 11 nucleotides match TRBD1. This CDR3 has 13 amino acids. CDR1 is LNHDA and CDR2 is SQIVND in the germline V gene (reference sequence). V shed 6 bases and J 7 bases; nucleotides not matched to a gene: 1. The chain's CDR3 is CASRDRGRGELFF. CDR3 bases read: TGTGCCAGTAGGGACAGGGGGCGCGGGGAG. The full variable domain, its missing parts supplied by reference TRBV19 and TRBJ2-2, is DGGITQSPKYLFRKEGQNVTLSCEQNLNHDAMYWYRQDPGQGLRLIYYSQIVNDFQKGDIAEGYSVSREKKESFPLTVTSAQKNPTAFYLCASRDRGRGELFFGEGSRLTVL.

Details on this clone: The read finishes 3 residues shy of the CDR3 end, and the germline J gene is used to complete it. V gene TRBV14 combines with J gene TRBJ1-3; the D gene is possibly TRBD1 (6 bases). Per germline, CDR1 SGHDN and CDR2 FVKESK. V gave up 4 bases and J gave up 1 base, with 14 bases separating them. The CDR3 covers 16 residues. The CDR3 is CASSPPTRGSGNTIYF. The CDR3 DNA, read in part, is TGTGCCAGCAGCCCCCCTACTAGGGGGTCTGGAAACACC.

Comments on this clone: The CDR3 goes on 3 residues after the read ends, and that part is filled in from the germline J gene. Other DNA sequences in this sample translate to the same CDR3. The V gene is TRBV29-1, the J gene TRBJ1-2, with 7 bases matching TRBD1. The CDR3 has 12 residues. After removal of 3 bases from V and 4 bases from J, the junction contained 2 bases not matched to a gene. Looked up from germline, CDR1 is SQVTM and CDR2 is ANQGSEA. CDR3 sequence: CSVDRDSYGYTF. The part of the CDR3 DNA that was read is TGCAGCGTTGACAGGGACAGCTATGGC.

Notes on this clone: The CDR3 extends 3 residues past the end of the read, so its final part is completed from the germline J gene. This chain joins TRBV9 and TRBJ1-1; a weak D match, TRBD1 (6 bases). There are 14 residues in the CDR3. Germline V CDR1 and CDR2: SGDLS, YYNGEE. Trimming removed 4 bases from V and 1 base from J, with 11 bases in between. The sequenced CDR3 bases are TGTGCCAGCAGCCAGACAGGCCAGAACACTGAA. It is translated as CASSQTGQNTE. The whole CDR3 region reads CASSQTGQNTEAFF. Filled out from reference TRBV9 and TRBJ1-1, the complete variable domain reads DSGVTQTPKHLITATGQRVTLRCSPRSGDLSVYWYQQSLDQGLQFLIQYYNGEERAKGNILERFSAQQFPDLHSELNLSSLELGDSALYFCASSQTGQNTEAFFGQGTRLTVV.

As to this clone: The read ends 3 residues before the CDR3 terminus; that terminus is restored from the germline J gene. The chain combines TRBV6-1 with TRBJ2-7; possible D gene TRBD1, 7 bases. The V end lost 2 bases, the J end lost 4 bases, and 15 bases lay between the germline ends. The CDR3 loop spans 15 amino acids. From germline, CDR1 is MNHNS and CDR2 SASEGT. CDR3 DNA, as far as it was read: TGTGCCAGCAGTGAAACGTCGGCAGGGGGGTACGAG. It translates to CASSETSAGGYE. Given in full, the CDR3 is CASSETSAGGYEQYF.

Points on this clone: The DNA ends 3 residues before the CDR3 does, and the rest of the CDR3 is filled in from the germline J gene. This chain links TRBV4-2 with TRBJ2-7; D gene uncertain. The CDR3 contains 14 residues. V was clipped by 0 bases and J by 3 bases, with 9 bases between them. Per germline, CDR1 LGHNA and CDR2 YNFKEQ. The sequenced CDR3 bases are TGTGCCAGCAGCCAAGATATGGCTGTCTACGAG. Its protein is CASSQDMAVYE. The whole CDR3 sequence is CASSQDMAVYEQYF.

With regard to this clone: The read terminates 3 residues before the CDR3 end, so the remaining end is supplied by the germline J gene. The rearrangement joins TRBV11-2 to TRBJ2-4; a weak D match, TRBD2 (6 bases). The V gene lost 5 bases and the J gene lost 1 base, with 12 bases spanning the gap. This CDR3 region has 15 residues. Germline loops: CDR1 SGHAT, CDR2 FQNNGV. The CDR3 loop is CASSEPGTAKNIQYF. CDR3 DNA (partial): TGTGCCAGCAGCGAACCCGGGACTGCCAAAAACATT.

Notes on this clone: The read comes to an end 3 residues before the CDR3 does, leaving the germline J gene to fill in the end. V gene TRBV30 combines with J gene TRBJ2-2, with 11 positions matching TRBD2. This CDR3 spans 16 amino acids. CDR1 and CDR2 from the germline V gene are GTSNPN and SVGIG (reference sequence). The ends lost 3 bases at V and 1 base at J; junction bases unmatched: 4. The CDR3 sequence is CAWSHLAGGNTGELFF. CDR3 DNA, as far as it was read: TGTGCCTGGAGCCACCTAGCGGGGGGGAACACCGGGGAG.

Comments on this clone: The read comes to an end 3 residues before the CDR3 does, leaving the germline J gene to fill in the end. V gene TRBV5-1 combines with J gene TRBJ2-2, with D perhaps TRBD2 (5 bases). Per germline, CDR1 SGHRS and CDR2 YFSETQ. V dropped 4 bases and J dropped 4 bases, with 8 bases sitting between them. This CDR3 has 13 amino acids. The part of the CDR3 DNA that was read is TGCGCCAGCAGCGGAAGCGGCACCGGGGAG. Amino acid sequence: CASSGSGTGE. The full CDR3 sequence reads CASSGSGTGELFF.

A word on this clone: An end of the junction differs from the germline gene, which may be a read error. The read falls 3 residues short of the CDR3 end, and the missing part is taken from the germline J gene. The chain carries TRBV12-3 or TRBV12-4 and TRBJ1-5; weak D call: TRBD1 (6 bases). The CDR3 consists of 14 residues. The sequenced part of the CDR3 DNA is TGTGCCAGCAGGTTAGACACAGGGACCCAGCCC. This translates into CASRLDTGTQP. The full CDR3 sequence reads CASRLDTGTQPQHF.